The 26 T cell receptor beta chains listed next were all sequenced from one sample in a study of blood T cell repertoires in COVID-19. Here immunoSEQ multiplex PCR was the method, and the copy in TCRdb shows in-frame clones only, minus some. This sample carries 10,000 to 15,000 clones, roughly 72% of them seen once, and the ten largest clones take over 9%. What was sequenced was peripheral blood. The receptors were gathered from a man between 60 and 75 years old with COVID-19, enrolled during active disease.

The V gene is TRBV27, the J gene TRBJ2-7, with a tentative D call TRBD2 (6 bases). The V end lost 3 bases, the J end lost 3 bases, and 9 bases lay between the germline ends. Germline lookup yields CDR1 MNHEY and CDR2 SMNVEV (reference sequence). There are 13 residues in the CDR3. The CDR3: CASSLGLNYEQYF. As DNA, the CDR3 is TGTGCCAGCAGTTTGGGACTGAACTACGAGCAGTACTTC.

This clone appeared once. This chain joins TRBV27 and TRBJ2-7; perhaps TRBD2 as D (6 bases). The CDR3 is 11 amino acids. Trimming removed 8 bases at V and 5 bases at J, with 10 bases between. The germline CDR1 and CDR2 sequences are MNHEY and SMNVEV (reference sequence). CDR3 loop: CASRLANEQYF. The CDR3 region has the DNA TGTGCCAGCCGGCTAGCGAACGAGCAGTACTTC.

The count of this clone is one. The genes are TRBV6-6 and TRBJ1-2; 9 bases map to TRBD1. The CDR3 totals 16 residues. Trimming cost V 0 bases and J 7 bases; bases outside gene matches: 9. Germline values: CDR1 MNHNY, CDR2 SVGAGI (reference sequence). The CDR3 region has the DNA TGTGCCAGCAGTTACTCGCCGGGACAGGGTTTTGGTGGCTACACCTTC. As protein: CASSYSPGQGFGGYTF.

The genes are TRBV14 and TRBJ1-2; D remains ambiguous. Trimming shortened V by 0 bases and J by 8 bases, and 22 bases separated the two germline ends. The V gene's germline CDR1 is SGHDN and CDR2 FVKESK. The CDR3 consists of 17 residues. Written as DNA, the CDR3 is TGTGCCAGCAGCCAAGATCTGGAGGGTGATACATCTATGGGCTACACCTTC. As protein: CASSQDLEGDTSMGYTF. The full variable domain, its missing parts supplied by reference TRBV14 and TRBJ1-2, is EAGVTQFPSHSVIEKGQTVTLRCDPISGHDNLYWYRRVMGKEIKFLLHFVKESKQDESGMPNNRFLAERTGGTYSTLKVQPAELEDSGVYFCASSQDLEGDTSMGYTFGSGTRLTVV.

By its share, this clone is medium-sized. J is TRBJ1-6 and V is TRBV25-1, with 7 bases matching TRBD1. Germline V lookup: CDR1 MGHDK, CDR2 SYGVNS. V lost 3 bases and J lost 5; bases outside the gene matches: 4. The CDR3 runs 15 residues. As DNA, the CDR3 is TGTGCCAGCAGTGATCGACAGGGAGATAATTCACCCCTCCACTTT. Amino acids: CASSDRQGDNSPLHF. The entire variable domain, with the rest obtained from reference TRBV25-1 and TRBJ1-6, is as follows: EADIYQTPRYLVIGTGKKITLECSQTMGHDKMYWYQQDPGMELHLIHYSYGVNSTEKGDLSSESTVSRIRTEHFPLTLESARPSHTSQYLCASSDRQGDNSPLHFGNGTRLTVT.

CDR3 region: CASSLAGALETQYF. The CDR3 nucleotides are TGTGCCAGCAGCTTAGCAGGGGCGCTCGAGACCCAGTACTTC. The rearrangement joins TRBV7-2 to TRBJ2-5; possibly TRBD1 for D (5 bases). Germline CDR1 reads SGHTA; CDR2 reads FQGNSA. The ends were cut back, 0 bases at V and 5 bases at J, with 10 bases in the middle. This CDR3 has 14 residues.

This clone was observed a few times. This rearrangement joins TRBV27 to TRBJ2-5; D possibly corresponds to TRBD2 (5 bases). The germline gives CDR1 MNHEY, CDR2 SMNVEV (reference sequence). V was cut by 5 bases and J by 3 bases, with 10 bases left in between. The CDR3 length is 13 residues. The CDR3 DNA sequence: TGTGCCAGCAGTCTACTAGGCGAAGAGACCCAGTACTTC. Encoded protein: CASSLLGEETQYF.

The rearrangement joins TRBV7-2 to TRBJ2-1; no clear D gene. Germline-derived CDR1 and CDR2 are SGHTA and FQGNSA. The CDR3 extends over 13 amino acids. V gave up 5 bases and J gave up 6 bases, with 11 bases separating them. This CDR3 reads CASSPPPSNEQFF. In DNA form, the CDR3 reads TGTGCCAGCAGCCCCCCCCCTAGCAATGAGCAGTTCTTC.

The V call is TRBV19, the J call TRBJ2-1, with 9 positions matching TRBD2. This CDR3 is built from 16 residues. With 0 bases clipped from V and 4 bases from J, the junction kept 4 bases outside the gene matches. The germline V gene has CDR1 LNHDA and CDR2 SQIVND (reference sequence). CDR3 protein: CASSIDPSGAYNEQFF. The CDR3 region has the DNA TGTGCCAGTAGTATAGACCCTAGCGGGGCTTACAATGAGCAGTTCTTC.

The chain recombines TRBV27 with TRBJ2-5; the match to TRBD1 covers 7 bases. V lost 5 bases and J lost 1; bases outside the gene matches: 10. The CDR3 is 16 residues long. Germline CDR1 reads MNHEY; CDR2 reads SMNVEV (reference sequence). CDR3 bases: TGTGCCAGCAGTCCCGTAGTTGACAGGGCCCAAGAGACCCAGTACTTC. It specifies CASSPVVDRAQETQYF.

The chain recombines TRBV30 with TRBJ1-3; TRBD1 is a possible D gene (5 bases). The germline CDR1 and CDR2 sequences are GTSNPN and SVGIG (reference sequence). The CDR3 runs to 14 residues. Trimming removed 5 bases at V and 4 bases at J, with 15 bases between. The chain's CDR3 is CAWGPVGPGNTIYF. CDR3 sequence (DNA): TGTGCCTGGGGACCGGTGGGGCCCGGAAACACCATATATTTT.

The chain recombines TRBV12-3 or TRBV12-4 with TRBJ2-2; D not certain. The CDR3 runs 12 residues. V lost 2 bases and J 7 bases, leaving 5 bases between the germline ends. The CDR3 DNA follows: TGTGCCAGCAGTTTAACCAGCGGGGAGCTGTTTTTT. Protein product: CASSLTSGELFF.

V and J are TRBV4-2 and TRBJ2-3, with 7 positions matching TRBD1. Unmatched junction bases numbered 4, after V lost 0 bases and J lost 1 base. This CDR3 contains 16 residues. The germline V gene encodes CDR1 LGHNA and CDR2 YNFKEQ. The CDR3 bases are TGTGCCAGCAGCCAAGAACGACAGGGAGGCACAGATACGCAGTATTTT. Its protein is CASSQERQGGTDTQYF.

The rearrangement uses TRBV7-2 and TRBJ2-2; possible D gene TRBD2, 6 bases. The germline gives CDR1 SGHTA, CDR2 FQGNSA. The CDR3 is 14 amino acids. V lost 5 bases to trimming and J lost 6 bases, with 13 bases between them. The CDR3 spells CASSPTGGAGELFF. The CDR3, as DNA: TGTGCCAGCAGCCCCACGGGCGGGGCCGGGGAGCTGTTTTTT.

The V and J genes are TRBV28 and TRBJ2-3, with 7 bases aligning to TRBD1. The germline V gene has CDR1 MDHEN and CDR2 SYDVKM. The J segment lost 5 bases and the V segment lost 6 bases, leaving 8 bases of the junction unmatched. This CDR3 is built from 14 residues. The CDR3 region is CASRPRQGRDTQYF. CDR3 nucleotides: TGTGCCAGCAGGCCTCGACAGGGTAGAGATACGCAGTATTTT.

The V and J genes are TRBV6-5 and TRBJ2-7; the match to TRBD1 covers 8 bases. CDR1 and CDR2 (germline): MNHEY, SVGAGI. The CDR3 sequence is 16 residues long. V was clipped by 4 bases and J by 0 bases; unmatched bases: 8. The DNA of the CDR3 is TGTGCCAGCAGTTTCCACAGGGGGATAAGCTCCTACGAGCAGTACTTC. This encodes CASSFHRGISSYEQYF.

The chain employs TRBV5-1 and TRBJ2-1; 8 nucleotides match TRBD2. CDR3 length: 15 residues. Germline lookup yields CDR1 SGHRS and CDR2 YFSETQ. With V trimmed by 0 bases and J by 8 bases, 7 bases remained unmatched. This CDR3 is CASSLASGSRYEQFF. The CDR3 bases are TGCGCCAGCAGCTTGGCGAGCGGGAGTAGATATGAGCAGTTCTTC. The full variable domain, with the rest looked up from reference TRBV5-1 and TRBJ2-1, is KAGVTQTPRYLIKTRGQQVTLSCSPISGHRSVSWYQQTPGQGLQFLFEYFSETQRNKGNFPGRFSGRQFSNSRSEMNVSTLELGDSALYLCASSLASGSRYEQFFGPGTRLTVL.

V and J are TRBV25-1 and TRBJ2-5; D is possibly TRBD1 (5 bases). CDR3 length: 15 residues. The V end lost 4 bases, the J end lost 1 base, and 13 bases lay between the germline ends. Germline V gives CDR1 MGHDK, CDR2 SYGVNS. CDR3 nucleotide sequence: TGTGCCAGCAGTGGTGGGGCAGGACCCCAAGAGACCCAGTACTTC. Amino acids: CASSGGAGPQETQYF.

The V call is TRBV3-1 (or the pseudogene TRBV3-2), the J call TRBJ2-6, with 9 bases aligning to TRBD1. In germline, CDR1 is LGHDT, CDR2 YNNKEL (reference sequence). The CDR3 length is 14 residues. J gave up 12 bases and V 3 bases, and 6 bases lay outside the gene matches. The CDR3: CASSHLDRGSVLTF. For the CDR3, the DNA is TGTGCCAGCAGCCACCTCGACAGGGGGAGCGTCCTGACTTTC.

This sequence joins TRBV21-1 and TRBJ1-1. TRBV21-1 is described as a pseudogene. The length of the CDR3 is 11 residues. Written as DNA, the CDR3 is TGTGCCATCCCGAGGCCGCTTGAAGCTTTCTTT. Translation: CAIPRPLEAFF.

The chain couples TRBV7-3 to TRBJ2-7; TRBD2 matches 10 bases. The CDR3 has 17 amino acids. Germline assignment: CDR1 SGHTA and CDR2 FQGTGA. With 0 bases clipped from V and 1 base from J, the junction kept 6 bases outside the gene matches. The CDR3 nucleotides are TGTGCCAGCAGCTTAACGCAGGAACTAGCGGGGTCCTACGAGCAGTACGTC. Translating gives CASSLTQELAGSYEQYV.

This chain uses TRBV20-1 with TRBJ2-3, with 14 positions matching TRBD2. The CDR3 has 18 residues. Germline CDR1 is DFQATT and CDR2 is SNEGSKA (reference sequence). The ends lost 3 bases at V and 2 bases at J; junction bases unmatched: 10. The DNA of the CDR3 is TGCAGTGCTAGTGGGGGGACTAGCGGGAGTTCATCCACAGATACGCAGTATTTT. This sequence encodes CSASGGTSGSSSTDTQYF.

CDR3 amino acids: CASSITAGLASEQYF. CDR3 sequence (DNA): TGTGCCAGCAGCATTACAGCGGGACTAGCGTCCGAGCAGTACTTC. This rearrangement joins TRBV6-1 to TRBJ2-7, with 10 nucleotides matching TRBD2. Trimming cost V 6 bases and J 6 bases; bases outside gene matches: 11. The CDR3 extends over 15 amino acids. Germline V gene sequence: CDR1 MNHNS, CDR2 SASEGT.

The V gene is TRBV28, the J gene TRBJ2-7, with 8 positions matching TRBD2. J lost 4 bases, V lost 6 bases, and 14 bases had no gene match. This CDR3 comprises 16 residues. The germline V gene has CDR1 MDHEN and CDR2 SYDVKM. The CDR3: CASRSSGSEKRYEQYF. In DNA, the CDR3 is TGTGCCAGCAGGTCAAGCGGGAGTGAGAAAAGGTACGAGCAGTACTTC.

This clone has just a few counts. This rearrangement joins TRBV6-4 to TRBJ1-1, with a weak D call TRBD1 (6 bases). The V end lost 3 bases, the J end lost 11 bases, and 16 bases lay between the germline ends. This CDR3 has 13 amino acids. Per germline, CDR1 MRHNA and CDR2 SNTAGT. In DNA, the CDR3 is TGTGCCAGCAGTGAGAGGCAGGGCGGGGGCGCTTTCTTT. Translation: CASSERQGGGAFF.

This clone was seen more than once but under ten times. The V and J genes are TRBV5-6 and TRBJ1-1; 9 nucleotides line up with TRBD1. CDR1 and CDR2 (germline): SGHDT, YYEEEE. The CDR3 contains 14 residues. The trim removed 1 base at V and 8 bases at J, leaving 6 bases unmatched. The CDR3 bases are TGTGCCAGCAGCTTGAGGGACAGGGTCCCCGAAGCTTTCTTT. Protein product: CASSLRDRVPEAFF. Combining the CDR3 with reference TRBV5-6 and TRBJ1-1 gives the whole variable domain DAGVTQSPTHLIKTRGQQVTLRCSPKSGHDTVSWYQQALGQGPQFIFQYYEEEERQRGNFPDRFSGHQFPNYSSELNVNALLLGDSALYLCASSLRDRVPEAFFGQGTRLTVV.